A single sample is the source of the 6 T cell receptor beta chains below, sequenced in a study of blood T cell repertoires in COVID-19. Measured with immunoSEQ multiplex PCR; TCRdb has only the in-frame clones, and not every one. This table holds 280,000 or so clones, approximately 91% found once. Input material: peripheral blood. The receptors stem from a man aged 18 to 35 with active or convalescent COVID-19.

CDR3 DNA sequence: TGTGCCAGCAGCCCCGGACTAGCGGGGGGGTTAGGAGATACGCAGTATTTT. Amino acid sequence: CASSPGLAGGLGDTQYF. J is TRBJ2-3 and V is TRBV3-1 (or the pseudogene TRBV3-2), with 15 bases aligning to TRBD2. Germline V CDR1 and CDR2: LGHDT, YNNKEL (reference sequence). Unmatched junction bases numbered 7, after V lost 4 bases and J lost 5 bases. The CDR3 length is 17 residues.

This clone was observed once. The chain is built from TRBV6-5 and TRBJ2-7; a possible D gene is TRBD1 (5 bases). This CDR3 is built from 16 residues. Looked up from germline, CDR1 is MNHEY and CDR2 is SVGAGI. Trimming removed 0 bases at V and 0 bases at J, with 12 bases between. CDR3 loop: CASSYSQGPSSYEQYF. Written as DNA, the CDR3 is TGTGCCAGCAGTTACTCGCAGGGTCCCAGCTCCTACGAGCAGTACTTC.

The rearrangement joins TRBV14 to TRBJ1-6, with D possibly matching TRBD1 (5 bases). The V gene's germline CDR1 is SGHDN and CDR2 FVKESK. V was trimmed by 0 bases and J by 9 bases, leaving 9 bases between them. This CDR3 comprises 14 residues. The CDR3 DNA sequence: TGTGCCAGCAGCCAAGAGTGGACAACTTCACCCCTCCACTTT. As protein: CASSQEWTTSPLHF.

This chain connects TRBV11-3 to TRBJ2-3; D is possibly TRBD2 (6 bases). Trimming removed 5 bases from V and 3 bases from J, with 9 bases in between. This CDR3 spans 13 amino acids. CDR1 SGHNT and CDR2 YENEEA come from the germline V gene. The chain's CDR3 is CASSTTRTDTQYF. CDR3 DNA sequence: TGTGCCAGCAGCACGACTAGGACAGATACGCAGTATTTT.

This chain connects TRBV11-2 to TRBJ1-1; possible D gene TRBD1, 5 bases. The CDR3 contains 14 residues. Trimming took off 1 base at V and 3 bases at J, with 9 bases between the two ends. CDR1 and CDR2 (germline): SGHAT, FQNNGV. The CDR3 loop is CASSLVGGDTEAFF. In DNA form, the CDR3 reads TGTGCCAGCAGCTTAGTGGGGGGGGACACTGAAGCTTTCTTT. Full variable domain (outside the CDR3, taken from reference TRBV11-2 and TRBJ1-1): EAGVAQSPRYKIIEKRQSVAFWCNPISGHATLYWYQQILGQGPKLLIQFQNNGVVDDSQLPKDRFSAERLKGVDSTLKIQPAKLEDSAVYLCASSLVGGDTEAFFGQGTRLTVV.

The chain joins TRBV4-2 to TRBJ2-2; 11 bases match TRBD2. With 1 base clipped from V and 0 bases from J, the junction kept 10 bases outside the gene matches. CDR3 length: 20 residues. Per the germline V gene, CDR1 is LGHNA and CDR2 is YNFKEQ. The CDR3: CASSQGLAGGAFANTGELFF. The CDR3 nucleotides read TGTGCCAGCAGCCAAGGTCTAGCGGGGGGCGCGTTCGCGAACACCGGGGAGCTGTTTTTT.